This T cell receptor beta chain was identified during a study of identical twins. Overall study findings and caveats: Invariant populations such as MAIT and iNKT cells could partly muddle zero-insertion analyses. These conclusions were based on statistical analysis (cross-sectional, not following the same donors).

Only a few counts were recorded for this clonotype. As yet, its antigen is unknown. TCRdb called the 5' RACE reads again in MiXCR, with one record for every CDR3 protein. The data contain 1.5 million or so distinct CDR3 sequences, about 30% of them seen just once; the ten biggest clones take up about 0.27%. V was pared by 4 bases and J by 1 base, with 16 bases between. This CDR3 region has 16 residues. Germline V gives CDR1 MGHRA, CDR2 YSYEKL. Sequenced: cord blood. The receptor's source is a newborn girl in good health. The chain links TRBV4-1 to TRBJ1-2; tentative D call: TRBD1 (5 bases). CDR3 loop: CASSLLPTARNYGYTF. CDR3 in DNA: TGCGCCAGCAGCCTTCTACCGACAGCCCGTAACTATGGCTACACCTTC.